This passage covers 22 T cell receptor beta chains from one sample sequenced in a study of OX40 agonist ivuxolimab in advanced cancers. This table comes from immunoSEQ multiplex PCR, and its TCRdb copy is limited to in-frame clones, with some not included. The sample records around 100,000 clones, roughly nine tenths being singletons. This sample comprised CD4+ or CD8+ T cells sorted from blood, obtained in a trial of the OX40 agonist ivuxolimab. These TCRs come from an adult with an advanced solid tumor such as melanoma, head and neck, liver or kidney cancer.

This clone was observed a few times. This chain links TRBV9 with TRBJ2-1; tentative D call: TRBD1 (6 bases). Germline CDR1 and CDR2: SGDLS and YYNGEE. CDR3 size: 14 residues. V lost 0 bases and J 10 bases, leaving 14 bases between the germline ends. CDR3 coding DNA: TGTGCCAGCAGCGTAGGGGGGCTAGCCGCCGAGCAGTTCTTC. Its protein is CASSVGGLAAEQFF.

The rearrangement uses TRBV16 and TRBJ2-5, with D perhaps being TRBD1 or TRBD2 (6 bases each). The length of the CDR3 is 15 residues. The V gene lost 0 bases and the J gene lost 5 bases, with 13 bases spanning the gap. In germline, CDR1 is KGHSY, CDR2 FQNENV. The CDR3 region has the DNA TGTGCCAGCAGCCAATCCTGGAGGGGGAAGGAGACCCAGTACTTC. Translation gives CASSQSWRGKETQYF.

The V call is TRBV6-1, the J call TRBJ2-7; 8 bases fit TRBD1. Germline V gene sequence: CDR1 MNHNS, CDR2 SASEGT. J lost 4 bases, V lost 6 bases, and 11 bases had no gene match. The CDR3 loop spans 15 amino acids. CDR3 region: CASRSGPGGPYEQYF. CDR3 DNA sequence: TGTGCCAGCAGGTCAGGGCCAGGGGGCCCGTACGAGCAGTACTTC.

The chain joins TRBV4-1 to TRBJ2-3, with 8 bases that match TRBD2. CDR3 length: 16 amino acids. Trimming cost V 3 bases and J 6 bases; bases outside gene matches: 11. In germline, CDR1 is MGHRA, CDR2 YSYEKL. CDR3 coding DNA: TGCGCCAGCAGCCAGGGCGGGGGGTATCTAAAGGATACGCAGTATTTT. Protein: CASSQGGGYLKDTQYF.

This clone was counted once. For the CDR3, the DNA is TGTGCCAGCAGCTTTGACCAAAACACCATATATTTT. The encoded protein is CASSFDQNTIYF. V is TRBV5-4 and J is TRBJ1-3, with D uncertain. The germline V gene has CDR1 SGHNT and CDR2 YYREEE (reference sequence). The CDR3 is 12 amino acids. Trimming shortened V by 2 bases and J by 6 bases, and 6 bases separated the two germline ends. The variable domain in full, with the rest retrieved from reference TRBV5-4 and TRBJ1-3, is ETGVTQSPTHLIKTRGQQVTLRCSSQSGHNTVSWYQQALGQGPQFIFQYYREEENGRGNFPPRFSGLQFPNYSSELNVNALELDDSALYLCASSFDQNTIYFGEGSWLTVV.

The chain has TRBV2 and TRBJ1-5; no reliable D call. Trimming pared 6 bases from V and 5 bases from J, leaving 11 bases between. The germline V gene encodes CDR1 SNHLY and CDR2 FYNNEI. This CDR3 comprises 13 residues. The CDR3 reads CASSGDTDQPQHF. The CDR3 coding sequence is TGTGCCAGCAGCGGTGACACCGATCAGCCCCAGCATTTT.

The chain couples TRBV6-1 to TRBJ1-2, with 7 bases lining up with TRBD1. The CDR3 has 13 amino acids. In germline, CDR1 is MNHNS, CDR2 SASEGT. V shed 6 bases and J 4 bases; nucleotides not matched to a gene: 5. Here the CDR3 DNA reads TGTGCCAGCAGACCGGGACAGAGCTATGGCTACACCTTC. Its protein product is CASRPGQSYGYTF.

The rearrangement joins TRBV14 to TRBJ2-7, with a tentative D call TRBD1 (7 bases). CDR3 size: 16 residues. The germline V gene has CDR1 SGHDN and CDR2 FVKESK. V was clipped by 4 bases and J by 4 bases, with 20 bases between them. CDR3 loop: CASSRDIQGDWYEQYF. CDR3 sequence (DNA): TGTGCCAGCAGCCGAGACATCCAGGGGGACTGGTACGAGCAGTACTTC.

This chain uses TRBV19 with TRBJ1-2; 10 bases agree with TRBD1. The germline gives CDR1 LNHDA, CDR2 SQIVND (reference sequence). The CDR3 contains 15 residues. J lost 4 bases, V lost 3 bases, and 5 bases had no gene match. This CDR3 reads CASSIGTGEIYGYTF. The CDR3, as DNA: TGTGCCAGTAGTATCGGGACAGGGGAGATCTATGGCTACACCTTC.

CDR3 sequence: CASSQSNGQPQHF. The CDR3 region has the DNA TGTGCCAGCAGCCAATCAAATGGCCAGCCCCAGCATTTT. This sequence joins TRBV7-3 and TRBJ1-5; D uncertain. The CDR3 contains 13 residues. Germline V gives CDR1 SGHTA, CDR2 FQGTGA. The germline V and J ends were trimmed by 5 bases and 7 bases, with 12 bases remaining between them.

The chain employs TRBV2 and TRBJ1-1; D gene unclear. Trimming pared 11 bases from V and 3 bases from J, leaving 16 bases between. CDR1 is SNHLY, CDR2 FYNNEI, per germline. CDR3 length: 13 residues. CDR3 coding DNA: TGTGCCCAAACGGGAGGGCGACACACTGAAGCTTTCTTT. It encodes CAQTGGRHTEAFF.

This clone has a single count. The V and J genes are TRBV7-2 and TRBJ2-7; a possible D gene is TRBD2 (5 bases). CDR1 SGHTA and CDR2 FQGNSA come from the germline V gene. Between the trimmed V and J ends, which lost 5 bases and 0 bases, there was a span of 11 bases. This CDR3 is 14 amino acids long. CDR3 amino acids: CASSPGLSSYEQYF. As DNA, the CDR3 is TGTGCCAGCAGCCCCGGACTGAGCTCCTACGAGCAGTACTTC.

This clone appeared a single time. The gene calls are TRBV30 and TRBJ1-2; D not resolved. The germline V gene encodes CDR1 GTSNPN and CDR2 SVGIG (reference sequence). This CDR3 is 11 amino acids long. V was clipped by 6 bases and J by 4 bases, with 9 bases between them. CDR3 in DNA: TGTGCCTGCGACGGGGTCTATGGCTACACCTTC. Protein sequence: CACDGVYGYTF.

The chain couples TRBV11-2 to TRBJ2-2; perhaps TRBD1 as D (5 bases). This CDR3 comprises 15 residues. Trimming left V 6 bases short and J 7 bases short, with 18 bases between. Germline CDR1 and CDR2: SGHAT and FQNNGV. Written as DNA, the CDR3 is TGTGCCAGCAGTCCATCCGACAGAAAGATCGGGGAGCTGTTTTTT. This encodes CASSPSDRKIGELFF.

V is TRBV4-3 and J is TRBJ2-2; 8 positions agree with TRBD2. The V segment lost 1 base and the J segment 3 bases; nucleotides outside the gene matches: 4. The germline V gene has CDR1 LGHNA and CDR2 YSLEER. The CDR3 has 16 amino acids. CDR3 in DNA: TGCGCCAGCAGCCAAGGAGACGGGGGGGACACCGGGGAGCTGTTTTTT. Translating gives CASSQGDGGDTGELFF.

The CDR3 here is CASRAYGQGASGANVLTF. The DNA of the CDR3 is TGTGCCAGTCGGGCTTATGGACAGGGGGCATCTGGGGCCAACGTCCTGACTTTC. The chain carries TRBV19 and TRBJ2-6; 11 nucleotides match TRBD1. The CDR3 spans 18 residues. CDR1 LNHDA and CDR2 SQIVND come from the germline V gene (reference sequence). V gave up 8 bases and J gave up 1 base; unmatched junction bases: 10.

This chain joins TRBV6-1 and TRBJ2-7; the D is unclear. V lost 4 bases, J lost 6 bases, and 7 bases lay in between. There are 11 residues in the CDR3. Germline values: CDR1 MNHNS, CDR2 SASEGT. The CDR3 loop is CASSVLGEQYF. As DNA, the CDR3 is TGTGCCAGCAGTGTATTGGGCGAGCAGTACTTC.

V gene TRBV18 combines with J gene TRBJ2-3, with a weak D call TRBD1 (6 bases). The CDR3 is made up of 16 amino acids. The V end was cut by 3 bases, the J end by 6 bases, with 19 bases between. Germline CDR1 is KGHSH and CDR2 is LQKENI. CDR3 sequence reads: CASSPLWATGQDTQYF. For the CDR3, the DNA is TGTGCCAGCTCACCTTTATGGGCCACCGGACAGGATACGCAGTATTTT.

This clone was detected only once. This chain joins TRBV6-6 and TRBJ2-1; a weak D match, TRBD2 (5 bases). V lost 7 bases and J lost 4, with 14 bases in between. Germline V gives CDR1 MNHNY, CDR2 SVGAGI (reference sequence). The CDR3 has 14 residues. The CDR3 reads CASILGGSYNEQFF. The CDR3 region has the DNA TGTGCCAGCATCTTAGGAGGCAGTTACAATGAGCAGTTCTTC.

The chain has TRBV7-9 and TRBJ1-4, with 8 bases aligning to TRBD1. The germline V gene has CDR1 SEHNR and CDR2 FQNEAQ (reference sequence). With 5 bases clipped from V and 8 bases from J, the junction kept 13 bases outside the gene matches. This CDR3 has 16 amino acids. Written as DNA, the CDR3 is TGTGCCAGCAGCCGACGCGGACAGGGAGGAAGAGAAAAACTGTTTTTT. Translation gives CASSRRGQGGREKLFF.

This rearrangement joins TRBV28 to TRBJ1-2, with TRBD1 identical over 9 bases. Looked up from germline, CDR1 is MDHEN and CDR2 is SYDVKM. CDR3 length equals 15 residues. After removal of 6 bases from V and 5 bases from J, the junction contained 10 bases not matched to a gene. This CDR3 is CASSPHTGGRYGYTF. CDR3 sequence (DNA): TGTGCCAGCAGCCCTCATACAGGGGGCCGGTATGGCTACACCTTC.

V gene TRBV9 combines with J gene TRBJ2-1; 10 bases match TRBD2. The V and J ends lost 0 bases and 9 bases, in that order; junction bases with no gene match: 6. CDR1 SGDLS and CDR2 YYNGEE come from the germline V gene. CDR3 length: 15 residues. The CDR3, as DNA: TGTGCCAGCAGCGTAGCGGTTAGCGGGAGGATTGAGCAGTTCTTC. This encodes CASSVAVSGRIEQFF. The full variable domain, rest sourced from reference TRBV9 and TRBJ2-1, is DSGVTQTPKHLITATGQRVTLRCSPRSGDLSVYWYQQSLDQGLQFLIQYYNGEERAKGNILERFSAQQFPDLHSELNLSSLELGDSALYFCASSVAVSGRIEQFFGPGTRLTVL.